This is a list of T cell receptor beta chains from one sample in a study of blood T cell repertoires in COVID-19. Assay: immunoSEQ multiplex PCR; the TCRdb copy retains only in-frame clones and omits some. The table has over 250,000 clones, approximately 85% seen once. The specimen was peripheral blood. The receptors were gathered from a man aged 50 to 59 with active or convalescent COVID-19. Each CDR3 is given with its conserved first and last residue. The D gene is left open where the match is weak. Size tells how often a clone was seen (once, few, many) or the class of an expanded clone, and some rows leave it out.

j_call v_call clone_size d_call cdr3_nt cdr3_aa
TRBJ2-2 TRBV5-6 . TRBD1 TGTGCCAGCAGCTTGGGGGGACAGGACACCGGGGAGCTGTTTTTT CASSLGGQDTGELFF
TRBJ2-3 TRBV2 . . TGTGCCAGCAGGTTAACAGATACGCAGTATTTT CASRLTDTQYF
TRBJ2-7 TRBV18 . TRBD2 TGTGCCAGCTCACCGAAAGCGGGAGGGAGCTCCTACGAGCAGTACTTC CASSPKAGGSSYEQYF
TRBJ1-1 TRBV6-2/TRBV6-3 . TRBD1 TGTGCCAGCAGCCGGACATCCTCCGGGACAGGGAACACTGAAGCTTTCTTT CASSRTSSGTGNTEAFF
TRBJ1-4 TRBV28 . TRBD1 TGTGCCAGCAGTCAGACAGGGGATTGGGAAAAACTGTTTTTT CASSQTGDWEKLFF
TRBJ2-3 TRBV15 . . TGTGCCACCAGCAGGGCAGACAACACAGATACGCAGTATTTT CATSRADNTDTQYF
TRBJ1-4 TRBV30 once . TGTGCCTGGAGTGTGGGAGGCGGGGATGAAAAACTGTTTTTT CAWSVGGGDEKLFF
TRBJ1-2 TRBV6-6 . . TGTGCCAGCAGTCTCGGGGGGACGGAGGGGAACTATGGCTACACCTTC CASSLGGTEGNYGYTF
TRBJ1-6 TRBV7-2 once . TGTGCCAGCAGCTTAGTCGGACAGAGCTCCTATAATTCACCCCTCCACTTT CASSLVGQSSYNSPLHF
TRBJ2-3 TRBV4-1 . TRBD2 TGCGCCAGCAGCCCTAGCGGGAGAGGCACAGATACGCAGTATTTT CASSPSGRGTDTQYF
TRBJ1-2 TRBV7-2 . TRBD1 TGTGCCAGCAGCTCCTGGACAGGGGGACTCTATGGCTACACCTTC CASSSWTGGLYGYTF
TRBJ1-1 TRBV6-6 . . TGTGCCAGCAGTTCCCGGGGGGTGAACACTGAAGCTTTCTTT CASSSRGVNTEAFF
TRBJ1-6 TRBV7-6 . TRBD1 TGTGCCAGCAGCCCACTTAGTGGGACAGCCCCCATCTTCACCCTCCACTTT CASSPLSGTAPIFTLHF
TRBJ1-2 TRBV14 few TRBD1 TGTGCCAGCAGCGAACTACCGGGACAGGGGGCGCCTAACTATGGCTACACCTTC CASSELPGQGAPNYGYTF
TRBJ1-6 TRBV6-5 . . TGTGCCAGCAGTTACCGTGCAGGGTTGGGGTCACCCCTCCACTTT CASSYRAGLGSPLHF
TRBJ2-3 TRBV3-1/TRBV3-2 . . TGTGCCAGCAGTCCCATACCCGTAGGCACAGATACGCAGTATTTT CASSPIPVGTDTQYF
TRBJ2-1 TRBV27 . . TGTGCCAGCAGTTTACCAGGGGCCATTTACAATGAGCAGTTCTTC CASSLPGAIYNEQFF
TRBJ2-1 TRBV28 . . TGTGCCAGCAGTTTATTTCAACCAGGTGACGCCCTAAAGCAGTTCTTC CASSLFQPGDALKQFF
TRBJ1-2 TRBV5-4 few TRBD1 TGTGCCAGCAGCTTCAGGCAGGGGGGCTTGTATGGCTACACCTTC CASSFRQGGLYGYTF
TRBJ1-5 TRBV18 . . TGTGCCAGCTCACCACGGGGGGATAGCAATCAGCCCCAGCATTTT CASSPRGDSNQPQHF
TRBJ2-1 TRBV11-2 . . TGTGCCAGCAGCTTGACTCGCCCGGGAGAGCAGTTCTTC CASSLTRPGEQFF
TRBJ2-3 TRBV28 . . TGTGCCAGCAGTTCCTACACAGATACGCAGTATTTT CASSSYTDTQYF
TRBJ1-5 TRBV18 . . TGTGCCAGCTCACGGAGTCGACAGGACAATCAGCCCCAGCATTTT CASSRSRQDNQPQHF
TRBJ1-1 TRBV18 . . TGTGCCAGCTCATACGGGAGGGACACTGAAGCTTTCTTT CASSYGRDTEAFF
TRBJ1-5 TRBV10-3 . . TGTGCCATCAGTGAGTCAGAGGGTCTAAAGGGACAGCCCCAGCATTTT CAISESEGLKGQPQHF
TRBJ2-1 TRBV18 . . TGTGCCAGCTCACCACCTAATCAGGGTGGTCTGAATGAGCAGTTCTTC CASSPPNQGGLNEQFF
TRBJ2-6 TRBV7-2 . TRBD2 TGTGCCAGCAGCTCCTGGGAGGGTTGGGCAGGGGCCAACGTCCTGACTTTC CASSSWEGWAGANVLTF
TRBJ2-1 TRBV7-3 . TRBD1 TGTGCCAGCAGCGATCCGGGACAGGGGTACAATGAGCAGTTCTTC CASSDPGQGYNEQFF
TRBJ2-3 TRBV6-2/TRBV6-3 . TRBD1 TGTGCCAGCAGCCCCACCCCCGGGACAGGGGGCGCAGGAGGAGCGGGAGTCGCAGATACGCAGTATTTT CASSPTPGTGGAGGAGVADTQYF
TRBJ2-2 TRBV25-1 . . TGTGCCAGCAGTTTACGACGGGGGAGGGAGCTGTTTTTT CASSLRRGRELFF
TRBJ2-1 TRBV7-3 . TRBD2 TGTGCCAGCAGCTTACGGCGGGAGCCTTACAATGAGCAGTTCTTC CASSLRREPYNEQFF
TRBJ1-1 TRBV28 . . TGTGCCAGCATCACCGGGCATGGACTGGAAGCTTTCTTT CASITGHGLEAFF
TRBJ2-1 TRBV28 . TRBD1 TGTGCCAGCGGGGGGACAGGGGCAAGAAATGAGCAGTTCTTC CASGGTGARNEQFF
TRBJ1-4 TRBV7-2 . TRBD1 TGTGCCAGCAGCCGGACAGGGGATTTTGAAAAACTGTTTTTT CASSRTGDFEKLFF
TRBJ2-7 TRBV3-1/TRBV3-2 . . TGTGCCAGCAGCTATCCAGGGGCGGGAGCCTACGAGCAGTACTTC CASSYPGAGAYEQYF
TRBJ2-1 TRBV6-6 . TRBD1 TGTGCCACCCGCGATCAGGACAGGGGGCAGGAGCAGTTCTTC CATRDQDRGQEQFF
TRBJ2-2 TRBV6-6 . TRBD1 TGTGCCAGCAGTAACAGGGGGAACACCGGGGAGCTGTTTTTT CASSNRGNTGELFF
TRBJ1-4 TRBV5-1 . . TGCGCCAGCAGACCCACAGGAGCAACTAATGAAAAACTGTTTTTT CASRPTGATNEKLFF
TRBJ2-2 TRBV9 . . TGTGCCAGCAGCGCCGGAACCGGCGGGCCCGGGGAGCTGTTTTTT CASSAGTGGPGELFF
TRBJ2-6 TRBV3-1/TRBV3-2 . . TGTGCCAGCAGCCCCTCGAGGGGGTTAATCTCTGGGGCCAACGTCCTGACTTTC CASSPSRGLISGANVLTF
TRBJ2-7 TRBV6-2/TRBV6-3 . . TGTGCCAGCAGCGGACAGACCCCTTCCTACGAGCAGTACTTC CASSGQTPSYEQYF
TRBJ2-7 TRBV2 . . TGTGCCAGCAGTGAGTACCCTGGGCAGGTCCACGAGCAGTACTTC CASSEYPGQVHEQYF
TRBJ2-5 TRBV18 . . TGTGCCAGCTCACAGGAGTCCGCCGAGACCCAGTACTTC CASSQESAETQYF
TRBJ2-1 TRBV24-1 . . TGTGCCACCAGTGAAGGGGGGAGGGCCGTTGTCGATGAGCAGTTCTTC CATSEGGRAVVDEQFF
TRBJ1-1 TRBV29-1 . TRBD1 TGCAGCGTTGATCGGACAGGGGCGACTGAAGCTTTCTTT CSVDRTGATEAFF
TRBJ2-3 TRBV5-8 few . TGTGCCAGCAGCTTGATCGGCGGGCACACAGATACGCAGTATTTT CASSLIGGHTDTQYF
TRBJ2-1 TRBV30 . TRBD2 TGTGCCTGGAGTGACCCTTATAAAGCGGGAGGGCTATACAATGAGCAGTTCTTC CAWSDPYKAGGLYNEQFF
TRBJ2-1 TRBV5-5 . TRBD2 TGTGCCAGCAGCTTGACTAGCGCCTACAATGAGCAGTTCTTC CASSLTSAYNEQFF
TRBJ2-7 TRBV4-1 . TRBD1 TGCGCCAGCAGCCAAGAACAGGGGCAAAGTTACGAGCAGTACTTC CASSQEQGQSYEQYF
TRBJ1-6 TRBV6-6 . . TGTGCCAGCAGGCACAGGATAAACTCCTATAATTCACCCCTCCACTTT CASRHRINSYNSPLHF
TRBJ1-5 TRBV4-1 . . TGCGCCAGCAGCCAGGCTGCACATAGCAATCAGCCCCAGCATTTT CASSQAAHSNQPQHF
TRBJ1-1 TRBV11-2 once . TGTGCCAGCAGCTCCAGGGGAGCCTCGACGAACACTGAAGCTTTCTTT CASSSRGASTNTEAFF
TRBJ1-4 TRBV29-1 . . TGCGTGTTTCGAACTAATGAAAAACTGTTTTTT CVFRTNEKLFF